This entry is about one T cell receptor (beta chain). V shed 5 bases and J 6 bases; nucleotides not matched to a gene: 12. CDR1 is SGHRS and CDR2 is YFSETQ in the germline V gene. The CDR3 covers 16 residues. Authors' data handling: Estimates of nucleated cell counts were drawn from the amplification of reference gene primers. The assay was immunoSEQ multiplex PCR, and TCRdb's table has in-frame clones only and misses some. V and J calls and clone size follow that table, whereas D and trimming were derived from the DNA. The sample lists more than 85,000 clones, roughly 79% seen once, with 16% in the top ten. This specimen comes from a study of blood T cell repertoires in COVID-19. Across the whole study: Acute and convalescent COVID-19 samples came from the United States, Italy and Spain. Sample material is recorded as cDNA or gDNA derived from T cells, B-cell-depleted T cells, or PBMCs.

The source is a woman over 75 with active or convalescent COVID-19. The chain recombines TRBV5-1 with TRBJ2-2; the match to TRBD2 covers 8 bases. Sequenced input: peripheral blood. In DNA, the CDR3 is TGCGCCAGCAGGAGGTTATCCGGGAGGGGTGCCGGGGAGCTGTTTTTT. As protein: CASRRLSGRGAGELFF.